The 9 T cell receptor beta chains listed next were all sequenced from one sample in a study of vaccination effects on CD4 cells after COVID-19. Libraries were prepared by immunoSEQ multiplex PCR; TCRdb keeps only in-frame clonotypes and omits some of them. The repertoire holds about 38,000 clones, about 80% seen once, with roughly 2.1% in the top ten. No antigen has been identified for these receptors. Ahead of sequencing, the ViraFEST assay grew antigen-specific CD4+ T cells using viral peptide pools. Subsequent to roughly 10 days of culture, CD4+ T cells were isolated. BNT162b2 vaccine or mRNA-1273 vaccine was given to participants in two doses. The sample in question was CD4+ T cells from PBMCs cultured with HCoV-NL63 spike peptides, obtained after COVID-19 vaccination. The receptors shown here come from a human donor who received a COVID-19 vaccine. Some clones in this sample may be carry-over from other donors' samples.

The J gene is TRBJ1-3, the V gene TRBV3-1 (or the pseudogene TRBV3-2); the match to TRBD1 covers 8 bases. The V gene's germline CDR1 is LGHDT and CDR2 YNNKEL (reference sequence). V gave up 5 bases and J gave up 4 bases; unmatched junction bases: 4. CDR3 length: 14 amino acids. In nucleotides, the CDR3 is TGTGCCAGCAGCGGCCGGGACAGGGGAAACACCATATATTTT. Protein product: CASSGRDRGNTIYF.

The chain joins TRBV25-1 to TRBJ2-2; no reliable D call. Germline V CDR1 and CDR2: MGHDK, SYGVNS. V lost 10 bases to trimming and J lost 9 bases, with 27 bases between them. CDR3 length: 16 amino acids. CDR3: CATDSRVHLRRRELFF. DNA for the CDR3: TGTGCCACAGACTCTAGGGTCCATCTACGCCGACGGGAGCTGTTTTTT. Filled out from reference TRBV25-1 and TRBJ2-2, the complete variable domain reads EADIYQTPRYLVIGTGKKITLECSQTMGHDKMYWYQQDPGMELHLIHYSYGVNSTEKGDLSSESTVSRIRTEHFPLTLESARPSHTSQYLCATDSRVHLRRRELFFGEGSRLTVL.

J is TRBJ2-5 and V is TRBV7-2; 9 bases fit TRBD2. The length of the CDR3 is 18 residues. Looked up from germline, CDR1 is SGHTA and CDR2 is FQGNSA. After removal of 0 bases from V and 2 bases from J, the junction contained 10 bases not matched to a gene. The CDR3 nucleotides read TGTGCCAGCAGCTTAGCGGGCGAGCGGGGGGCGTGGCAAGAGACCCAGTACTTC. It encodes CASSLAGERGAWQETQYF.

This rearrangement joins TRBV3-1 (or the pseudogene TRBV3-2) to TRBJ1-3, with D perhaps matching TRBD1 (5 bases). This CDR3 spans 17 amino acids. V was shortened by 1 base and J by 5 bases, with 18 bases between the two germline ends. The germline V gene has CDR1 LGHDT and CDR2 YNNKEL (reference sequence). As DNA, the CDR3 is TGTGCCAGCAGCCAAGTCATTGCCTTGGCAGGGCGAAACACCATATATTTT. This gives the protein CASSQVIALAGRNTIYF.

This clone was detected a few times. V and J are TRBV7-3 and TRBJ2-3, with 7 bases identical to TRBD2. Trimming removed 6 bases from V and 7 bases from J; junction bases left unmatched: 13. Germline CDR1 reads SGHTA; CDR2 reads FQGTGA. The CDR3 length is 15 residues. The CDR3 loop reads CASSKSSGGVHTQYF. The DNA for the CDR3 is TGTGCCAGCAGTAAGAGCAGTGGGGGGGTACATACGCAGTATTTT.

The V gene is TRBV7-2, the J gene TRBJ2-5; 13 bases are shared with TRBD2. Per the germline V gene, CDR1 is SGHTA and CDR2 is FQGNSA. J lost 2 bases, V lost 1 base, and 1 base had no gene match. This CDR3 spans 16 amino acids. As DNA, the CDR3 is TGTGCCAGCAGCTTAGGACTAGCGGGGGGACAAGAGACCCAGTACTTC. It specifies CASSLGLAGGQETQYF. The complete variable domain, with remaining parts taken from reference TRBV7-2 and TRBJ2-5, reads GAGVSQSPSNKVTEKGKDVELRCDPISGHTALYWYRQSLGQGLEFLIYFQGNSAPDKSGLPSDRFSAERTGGSVSTLTIQRTQQEDSAVYLCASSLGLAGGQETQYFGPGTRLLVL.

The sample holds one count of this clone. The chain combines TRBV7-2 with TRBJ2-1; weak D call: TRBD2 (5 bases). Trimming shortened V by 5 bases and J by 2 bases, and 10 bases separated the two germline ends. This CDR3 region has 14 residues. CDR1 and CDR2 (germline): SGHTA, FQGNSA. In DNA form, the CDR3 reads TGTGCCAGCAGCCCGGGGTTCGCCTACAATGAGCAGTTCTTC. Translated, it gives CASSPGFAYNEQFF. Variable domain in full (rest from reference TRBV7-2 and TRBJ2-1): GAGVSQSPSNKVTEKGKDVELRCDPISGHTALYWYRQSLGQGLEFLIYFQGNSAPDKSGLPSDRFSAERTGGSVSTLTIQRTQQEDSAVYLCASSPGFAYNEQFFGPGTRLTVL.

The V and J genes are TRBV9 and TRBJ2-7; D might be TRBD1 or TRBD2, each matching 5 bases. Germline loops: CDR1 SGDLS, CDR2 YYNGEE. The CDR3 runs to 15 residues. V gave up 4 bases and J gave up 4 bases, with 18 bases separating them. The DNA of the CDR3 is TGTGCCAGCAGCCCCGGTCCGAGGGGTACTTACGAGCAGTACGTC. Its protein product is CASSPGPRGTYEQYV.

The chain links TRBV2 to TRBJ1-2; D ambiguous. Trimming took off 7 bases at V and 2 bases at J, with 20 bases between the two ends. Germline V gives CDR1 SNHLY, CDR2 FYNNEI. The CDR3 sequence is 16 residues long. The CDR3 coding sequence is TGTGCCAGCAATGGAGGGATCAGCATGGGAAACTATGGCTACACCTTC. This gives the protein CASNGGISMGNYGYTF.